Below, one T cell receptor (beta chain) is given with its context. Original methodology: Counts of nucleated cells, estimated from reference gene primer amplification, were obtained. TCRdb's copy holds only in-frame clones and misses some; the assay was immunoSEQ multiplex PCR. For V, J and clone size, that table is used; D and trimming come from the DNA. The table shows around 300,000 clones, with roughly 88% occurring only once. This sample is part of a study of blood T cell repertoires in COVID-19. About the study: Whether acute or convalescent, the COVID-19 samples came from the United States, Italy and Spain. Sample material is recorded as cDNA or gDNA derived from T cells, B-cell-depleted T cells, or PBMCs.

The CDR3 spans 14 residues. The V and J ends lost 0 bases and 5 bases respectively, with 10 bases between them. Germline V gene lookup returns CDR1 ENHRY and CDR2 SYGVKD. The TCR sequence derives from a woman aged 25-40 years with COVID-19, enrolled during active disease. Sequencing was carried out using peripheral blood. The chain combines TRBV10-3 with TRBJ2-5; possibly TRBD1 for D (5 bases). CDR3 DNA: TGTGCCATCAGTGAGTCGAAGGGGTTGGAGACCCAGTACTTC. Protein sequence: CAISESKGLETQYF.